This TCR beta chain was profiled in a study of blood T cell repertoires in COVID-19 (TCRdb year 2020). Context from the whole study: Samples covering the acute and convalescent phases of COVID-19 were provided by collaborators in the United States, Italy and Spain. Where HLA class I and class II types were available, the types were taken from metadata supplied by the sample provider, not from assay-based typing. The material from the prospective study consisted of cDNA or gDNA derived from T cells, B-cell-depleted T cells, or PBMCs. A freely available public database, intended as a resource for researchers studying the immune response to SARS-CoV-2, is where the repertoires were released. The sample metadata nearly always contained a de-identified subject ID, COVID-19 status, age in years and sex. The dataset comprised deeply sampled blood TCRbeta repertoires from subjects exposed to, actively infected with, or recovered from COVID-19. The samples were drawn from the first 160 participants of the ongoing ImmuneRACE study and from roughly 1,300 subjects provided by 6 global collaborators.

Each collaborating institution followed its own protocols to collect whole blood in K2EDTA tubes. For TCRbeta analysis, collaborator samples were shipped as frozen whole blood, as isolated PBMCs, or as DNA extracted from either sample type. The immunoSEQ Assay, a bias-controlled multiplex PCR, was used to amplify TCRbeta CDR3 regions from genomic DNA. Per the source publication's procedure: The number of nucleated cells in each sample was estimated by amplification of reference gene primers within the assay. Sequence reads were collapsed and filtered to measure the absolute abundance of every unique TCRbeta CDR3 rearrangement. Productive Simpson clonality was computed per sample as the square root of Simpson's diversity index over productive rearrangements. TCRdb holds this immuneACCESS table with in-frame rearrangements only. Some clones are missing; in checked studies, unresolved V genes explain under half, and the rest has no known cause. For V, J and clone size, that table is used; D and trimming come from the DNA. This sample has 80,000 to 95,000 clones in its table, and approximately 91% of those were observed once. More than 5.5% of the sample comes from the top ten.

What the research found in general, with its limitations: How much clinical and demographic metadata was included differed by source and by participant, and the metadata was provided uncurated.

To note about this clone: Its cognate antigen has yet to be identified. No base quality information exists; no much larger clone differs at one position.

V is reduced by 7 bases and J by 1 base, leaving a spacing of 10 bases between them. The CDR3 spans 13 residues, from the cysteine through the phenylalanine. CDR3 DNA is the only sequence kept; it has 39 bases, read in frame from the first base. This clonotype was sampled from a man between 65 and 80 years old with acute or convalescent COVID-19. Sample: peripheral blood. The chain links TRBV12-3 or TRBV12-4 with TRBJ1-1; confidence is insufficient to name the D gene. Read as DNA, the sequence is TGTGCCAGCAACCTACAGCAGAACACTGAAGCTTTCTTT. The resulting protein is CASNLQQNTEAFF.